One and the same sample provided the 25 T cell receptor beta chains below, sequenced in a study of blood T cell repertoires in COVID-19. Assay: immunoSEQ multiplex PCR; the TCRdb copy retains only in-frame clones and omits some. The repertoire holds 150,000 to 200,000 clones, with 84% as singletons. The sequenced material came from peripheral blood. The receptors were gathered from a human donor with acute or convalescent COVID-19. The donor label of this sample is uncertain.

The chain has TRBV6-1 and TRBJ2-7; 16 bases agree with TRBD2. This CDR3 region has 19 residues. Germline-derived CDR1 and CDR2 are MNHNS and SASEGT. With V trimmed by 4 bases and J by 0 bases, 9 bases remained unmatched. CDR3 loop: CASSAPPGLAGGSSYEQYF. The CDR3 DNA follows: TGTGCCAGCAGTGCCCCCCCGGGACTAGCGGGAGGGAGCTCCTACGAGCAGTACTTC.

This sequence joins TRBV18 and TRBJ1-4, with 9 bases matching TRBD1. This CDR3 is 15 amino acids long. Unmatched junction bases numbered 6, after V lost 8 bases and J lost 2 bases. Looked up from germline, CDR1 is KGHSH and CDR2 is LQKENI. The CDR3 loop is CASRSGTGTNEKLFF. The CDR3 DNA is TGTGCCAGCCGAAGTGGGACAGGGACTAATGAAAAACTGTTTTTT.

The V gene is TRBV3-1 (or the pseudogene TRBV3-2), the J gene TRBJ1-5, with D uncertain. The germline V gene has CDR1 LGHDT and CDR2 YNNKEL (reference sequence). This CDR3 spans 17 amino acids. The V and J ends lost 1 base and 0 bases respectively, with 13 bases between them. The CDR3 is CASSQGLAGYSNQPQHF. CDR3 nucleotides: TGTGCCAGCAGCCAAGGGCTGGCGGGGTATAGCAATCAGCCCCAGCATTTT.

The chain joins TRBV19 to TRBJ2-5; the D is unclear. V was clipped by 2 bases and J by 4 bases, with 17 bases between them. This CDR3 has 16 residues. The germline CDR1 and CDR2 sequences are LNHDA and SQIVND (reference sequence). Written as DNA, the CDR3 is TGTGCCAGTAGTATATCTAACGCGTCCCCCCGAGAGACCCAGTACTTC. It codes for CASSISNASPRETQYF.

The rearrangement uses TRBV30 and TRBJ1-1; D is unresolved. With 5 bases removed from V and 1 base from J, the gap between germline ends came to 5 bases. The CDR3 sequence is 11 residues long. Per germline, CDR1 GTSNPN and CDR2 SVGIG (reference sequence). CDR3 sequence (DNA): TGTGCCTGGGTAAAGAACACTGAAGCTTTCTTT. This sequence encodes CAWVKNTEAFF.

The chain employs TRBV10-3 and TRBJ1-2; D gene uncertain. Germline CDR1 reads ENHRY; CDR2 reads SYGVKD. This CDR3 has 13 residues. V lost 9 bases, J lost 8 bases, and 19 bases lay in between. The CDR3 nucleotides read TGTGCCATTAGGAAGGAAGGGCGGGAAGGCTACACCTTC. Its protein is CAIRKEGREGYTF.

The chain joins TRBV3-1 (or the pseudogene TRBV3-2) to TRBJ2-7; 7 positions match TRBD1. This CDR3 contains 15 residues. With 4 bases clipped from V and 1 base from J, the junction kept 7 bases outside the gene matches. Germline CDR1 LGHDT, CDR2 YNNKEL (reference sequence). This CDR3 reads CASSPGQESSYEQYF. CDR3 in DNA: TGTGCCAGCAGCCCCGGACAGGAGTCTTCCTACGAGCAGTACTTC.

The chain combines TRBV7-9 with TRBJ1-4; 8 bases are shared with TRBD1. Germline lookup yields CDR1 SEHNR and CDR2 FQNEAQ (reference sequence). V was clipped by 6 bases and J by 4 bases; unmatched bases: 4. The CDR3 extends over 14 amino acids. This chain's CDR3 is CASRRTGLNEKLFF. The CDR3 DNA follows: TGTGCCAGCAGGCGGACAGGGCTTAATGAAAAACTGTTTTTT.

Here the CDR3 reads CASRSTGANYGYTF. The DNA of the CDR3 is TGTGCCAGCAGATCGACAGGGGCTAACTATGGCTACACCTTC. The J gene is TRBJ1-2, the V gene TRBV27; 8 bases align to TRBD1. The CDR3 is 14 residues long. J lost 0 bases, V lost 6 bases, and 3 bases had no gene match. CDR1 and CDR2 from the germline V gene are MNHEY and SMNVEV (reference sequence).

The chain couples TRBV11-2 to TRBJ1-6; 7 bases align to TRBD1. The CDR3 covers 17 residues. J was trimmed by 4 bases and V by 5 bases; bases with no gene match: 11. Germline V gives CDR1 SGHAT, CDR2 FQNNGV. CDR3 protein: CASSARGQPLYNSPLHF. The CDR3 bases are TGTGCCAGCAGCGCTAGGGGGCAGCCCCTATATAATTCACCCCTCCACTTT.

V gene TRBV5-1 combines with J gene TRBJ2-7, with D tentatively TRBD1 (6 bases). V was pared by 0 bases and J by 1 base, with 17 bases between. Germline values: CDR1 SGHRS, CDR2 YFSETQ. The CDR3 consists of 17 residues. The CDR3 spells CASSLAPGELWSYEQYF. In DNA form, the CDR3 reads TGCGCCAGCAGCTTGGCCCCAGGGGAGCTATGGTCCTACGAGCAGTACTTC.

J is TRBJ2-3 and V is TRBV9; TRBD1 agrees at 9 bases. The CDR3 consists of 16 residues. Per the germline V gene, CDR1 is SGDLS and CDR2 is YYNGEE. V lost 1 base and J lost 4; bases outside the gene matches: 7. CDR3 sequence reads: CASSVSTGGGPDTQYF. The CDR3, as DNA: TGTGCCAGCAGCGTATCAACAGGGGGCGGGCCAGATACGCAGTATTTT.

V gene TRBV7-6 combines with J gene TRBJ2-7; 13 positions agree with TRBD2. CDR3 length equals 15 residues. Germline V lookup: CDR1 SGHVS, CDR2 FNYEAQ. Unmatched junction bases numbered 2, after V lost 0 bases and J lost 6 bases. The CDR3 here is CASSLAGLAGVEQYF. CDR3 sequence (DNA): TGTGCCAGCAGCTTAGCCGGACTAGCGGGAGTCGAGCAGTACTTC.

The V and J genes are TRBV29-1 and TRBJ1-1; a possible D gene is TRBD1 (6 bases). The CDR3 is made up of 14 amino acids. V was pared by 2 bases and J by 5 bases, with 15 bases between. The germline V gene has CDR1 SQVTM and CDR2 ANQGSEA. The CDR3 nucleotides read TGCAGCGTTGAAAGAGGTACGACAGGTACTGAAGCTTTCTTT. Translating gives CSVERGTTGTEAFF.

This chain uses TRBV18 with TRBJ2-5; 12 bases fit TRBD1. CDR3 length: 16 residues. V trimming: 3 bases; J trimming: 5 bases; junction bases outside the gene matches: 7. The germline CDR1 and CDR2 sequences are KGHSH and LQKENI. This CDR3 reads CASSPLPGQGAETQYF. DNA for the CDR3: TGTGCCAGCTCACCCCTCCCGGGACAGGGGGCTGAGACCCAGTACTTC.

This chain uses TRBV6-5 with TRBJ2-7; 7 nucleotides match TRBD1. Germline CDR1 MNHEY, CDR2 SVGAGI. The CDR3 is made up of 12 amino acids. Trimming cost V 5 bases and J 4 bases; bases outside gene matches: 2. The DNA for the CDR3 is TGTGCCAGCAGTCCGACAGGGTACGAGCAGTACTTC. This gives the protein CASSPTGYEQYF.

The V call is TRBV13, the J call TRBJ1-2; 7 bases align to TRBD1. The CDR3 covers 17 residues. Trimming cost V 5 bases and J 0 bases; bases outside gene matches: 12. Germline assignment: CDR1 PRHDT and CDR2 FYEKMQ (reference sequence). In DNA form, the CDR3 reads TGTGCCAGCAGCCCCCTACCTCGGACAGGTCCTAACTATGGCTACACCTTC. It codes for CASSPLPRTGPNYGYTF.

The chain has TRBV3-1 (or the pseudogene TRBV3-2) and TRBJ2-1; D gene ambiguous. CDR3 length: 16 amino acids. With 0 bases removed from V and 8 bases from J, the gap between germline ends came to 17 bases. Germline lookup yields CDR1 LGHDT and CDR2 YNNKEL (reference sequence). Here the CDR3 DNA reads TGTGCCAGCAGCCAAGATGGGCTCCAGTTATGGGATGAGCAGTTCTTC. This sequence encodes CASSQDGLQLWDEQFF.

J is TRBJ1-2 and V is TRBV5-8; D unclear. CDR1 and CDR2 (germline): SGHTS, YDEGEE. Trimming removed 7 bases at V and 1 base at J, with 11 bases between. The CDR3 has 13 residues. The CDR3 reads CASSSGVNYGYTF. Here the CDR3 DNA reads TGTGCCAGCTCCTCGGGAGTTAACTATGGCTACACCTTC.

This chain joins TRBV28 and TRBJ1-1; D call uncertain. Germline V gene lookup returns CDR1 MDHEN and CDR2 SYDVKM. V was clipped by 4 bases and J by 5 bases, with 11 bases between them. The length of the CDR3 is 13 residues. The DNA for the CDR3 is TGTGCCAGCAGTTCTCCGGGGAGGACTGAAGCTTTCTTT. Translation gives CASSSPGRTEAFF.

This chain joins TRBV6-6 and TRBJ1-2; possible D gene TRBD1, 5 bases. CDR3 length: 16 amino acids. Germline V gene lookup returns CDR1 MNHNY and CDR2 SVGAGI (reference sequence). V was cut by 0 bases and J by 4 bases, with 15 bases left in between. The DNA for the CDR3 is TGTGCCAGCAGTTACTCCCCGGACATTGGTGTCTATGGCTACACCTTC. It is translated as CASSYSPDIGVYGYTF.

This chain uses TRBV7-2 with TRBJ1-2; D is perhaps TRBD1 (5 bases). This CDR3 has 13 amino acids. Germline assignment: CDR1 SGHTA and CDR2 FQGNSA. V shed 4 bases and J shed 5 bases, with 11 bases lying between them. In DNA, the CDR3 is TGTGCCAGCAGCTCTAGTGGGGGGTATGGCTACACCTTC. Its translation: CASSSSGGYGYTF.

The chain links TRBV6-6 to TRBJ2-3, with 8 bases aligning to TRBD2. The CDR3 contains 16 residues. Per the germline V gene, CDR1 is MNHNY and CDR2 is SVGAGI (reference sequence). Trimming removed 0 bases from V and 6 bases from J; junction bases left unmatched: 8. The CDR3 reads CASSYSSVAGRDTQYF. The CDR3 DNA follows: TGTGCCAGCAGTTACTCGTCCGTAGCGGGAAGGGATACGCAGTATTTT.

The V and J genes are TRBV2 and TRBJ2-7, with 8 bases that match TRBD1. This CDR3 contains 13 residues. Germline CDR1 reads SNHLY; CDR2 reads FYNNEI. J gave up 5 bases and V 4 bases, and 4 bases lay outside the gene matches. CDR3 region: CASSVDRGDEQYF. The CDR3 DNA follows: TGTGCCAGCAGTGTAGACAGGGGTGACGAGCAGTACTTC.

In its sample, this clone was seen a few times. The V call is TRBV28, the J call TRBJ2-3; 8 bases map to TRBD1. V trimming: 4 bases; J trimming: 4 bases; junction bases outside the gene matches: 10. Germline lookup yields CDR1 MDHEN and CDR2 SYDVKM. The CDR3 totals 16 residues. CDR3 sequence reads: CASSWGPGQVPDTQYF. As DNA, the CDR3 is TGTGCCAGCAGTTGGGGACCGGGACAGGTCCCAGATACGCAGTATTTT.